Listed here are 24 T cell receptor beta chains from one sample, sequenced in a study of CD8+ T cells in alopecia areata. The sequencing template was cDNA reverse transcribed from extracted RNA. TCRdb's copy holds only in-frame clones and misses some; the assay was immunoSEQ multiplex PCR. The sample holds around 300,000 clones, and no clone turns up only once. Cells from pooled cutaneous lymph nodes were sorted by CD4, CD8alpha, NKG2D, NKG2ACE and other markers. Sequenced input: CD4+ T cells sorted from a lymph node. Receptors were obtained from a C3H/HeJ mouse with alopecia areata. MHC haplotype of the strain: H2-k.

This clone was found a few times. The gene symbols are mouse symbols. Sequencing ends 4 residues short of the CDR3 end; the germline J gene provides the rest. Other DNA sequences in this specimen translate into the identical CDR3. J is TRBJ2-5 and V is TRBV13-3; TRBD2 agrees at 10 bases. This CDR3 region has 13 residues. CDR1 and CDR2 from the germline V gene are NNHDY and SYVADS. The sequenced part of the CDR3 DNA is TGTGCCAGCAGGACTGGGGGGAAGGAC. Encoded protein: CASRTGGKD. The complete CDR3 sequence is CASRTGGKDTQYF.

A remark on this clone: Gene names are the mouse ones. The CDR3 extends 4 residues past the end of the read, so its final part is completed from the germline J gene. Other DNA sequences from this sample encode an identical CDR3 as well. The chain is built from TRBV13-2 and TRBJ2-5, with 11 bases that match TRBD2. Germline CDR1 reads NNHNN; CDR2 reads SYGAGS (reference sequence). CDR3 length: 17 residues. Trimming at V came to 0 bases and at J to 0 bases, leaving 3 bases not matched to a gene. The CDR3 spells CASGDAGLGDNQDTQYF. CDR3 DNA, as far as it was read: TGTGCCAGCGGTGATGCGGGACTGGGGGATAACCAAGAC.

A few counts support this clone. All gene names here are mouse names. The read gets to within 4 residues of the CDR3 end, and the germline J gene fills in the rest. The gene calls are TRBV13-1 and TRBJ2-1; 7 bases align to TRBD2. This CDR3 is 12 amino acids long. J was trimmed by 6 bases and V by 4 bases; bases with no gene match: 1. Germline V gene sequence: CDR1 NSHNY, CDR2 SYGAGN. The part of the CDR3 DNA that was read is TGTGCCAGCAGTCGACTGGGTGCT. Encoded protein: CASSRLGA. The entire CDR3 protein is CASSRLGAEQFF.

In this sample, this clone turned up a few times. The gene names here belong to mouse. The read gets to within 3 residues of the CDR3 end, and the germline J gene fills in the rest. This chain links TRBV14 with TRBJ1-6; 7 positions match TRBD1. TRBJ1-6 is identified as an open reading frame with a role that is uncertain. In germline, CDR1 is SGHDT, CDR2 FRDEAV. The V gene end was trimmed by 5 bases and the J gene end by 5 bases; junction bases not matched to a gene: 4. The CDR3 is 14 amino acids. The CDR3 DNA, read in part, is TGTGCCAGCAGCCGGGACAGCAATAATTCGCCC. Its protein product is CASSRDSNNSP. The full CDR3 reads CASSRDSNNSPLYF.

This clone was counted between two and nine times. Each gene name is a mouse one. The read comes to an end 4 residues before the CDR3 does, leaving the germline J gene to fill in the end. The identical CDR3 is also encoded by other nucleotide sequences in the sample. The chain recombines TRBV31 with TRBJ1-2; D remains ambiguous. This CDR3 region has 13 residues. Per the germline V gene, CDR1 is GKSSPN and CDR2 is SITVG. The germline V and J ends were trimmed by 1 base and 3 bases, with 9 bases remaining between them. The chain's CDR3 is CAWSQGRDSDYTF. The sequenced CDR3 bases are TGTGCCTGGAGTCAAGGAAGGGACTCC.

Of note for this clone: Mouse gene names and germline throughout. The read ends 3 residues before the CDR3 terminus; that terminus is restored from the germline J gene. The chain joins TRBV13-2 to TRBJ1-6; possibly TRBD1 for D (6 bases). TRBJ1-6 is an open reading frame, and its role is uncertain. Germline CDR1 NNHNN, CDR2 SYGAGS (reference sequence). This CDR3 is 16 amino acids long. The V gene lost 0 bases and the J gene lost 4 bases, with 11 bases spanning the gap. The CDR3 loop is CASGDVAGDYNSPLYF. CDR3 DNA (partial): TGTGCCAGCGGTGATGTGGCAGGGGATTATAATTCGCCC.

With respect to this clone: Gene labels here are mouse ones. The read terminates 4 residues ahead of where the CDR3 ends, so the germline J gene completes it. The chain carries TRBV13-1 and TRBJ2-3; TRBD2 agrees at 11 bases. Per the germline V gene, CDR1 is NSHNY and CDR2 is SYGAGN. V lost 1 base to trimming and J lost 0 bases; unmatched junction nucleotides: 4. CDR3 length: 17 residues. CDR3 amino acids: CASSDRTGGSSAETLYF. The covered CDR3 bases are TGTGCCAGCAGTGATCGGACTGGGGGGTCTAGTGCAGAA.

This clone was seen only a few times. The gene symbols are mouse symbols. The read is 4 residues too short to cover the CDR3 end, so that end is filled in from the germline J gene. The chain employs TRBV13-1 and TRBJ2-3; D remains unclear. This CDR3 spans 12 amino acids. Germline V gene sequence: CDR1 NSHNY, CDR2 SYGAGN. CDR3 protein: CASSDVRETLYF. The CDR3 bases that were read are TGTGCCAGCAGTGATGTCAGAGAA.

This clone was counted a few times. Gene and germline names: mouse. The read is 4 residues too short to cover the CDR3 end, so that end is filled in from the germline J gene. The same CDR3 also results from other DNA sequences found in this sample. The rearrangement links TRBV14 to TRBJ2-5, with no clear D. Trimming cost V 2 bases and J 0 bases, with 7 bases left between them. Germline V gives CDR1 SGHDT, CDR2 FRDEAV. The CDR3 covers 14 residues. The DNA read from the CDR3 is TGTGCCAGCAGTTTGACAATTAACCAAGAC. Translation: CASSLTINQD. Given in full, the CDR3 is CASSLTINQDTQYF.

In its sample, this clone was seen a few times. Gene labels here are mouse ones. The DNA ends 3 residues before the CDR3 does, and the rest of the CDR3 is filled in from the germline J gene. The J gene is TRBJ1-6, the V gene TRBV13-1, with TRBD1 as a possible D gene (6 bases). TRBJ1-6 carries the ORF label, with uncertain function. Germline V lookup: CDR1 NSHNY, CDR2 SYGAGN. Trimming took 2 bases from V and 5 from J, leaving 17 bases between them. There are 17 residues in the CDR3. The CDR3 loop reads CASSDLRDKKNNSPLYF. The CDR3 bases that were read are TGTGCCAGCAGTGACCTCCGGGACAAAAAGAATAATTCGCCC.

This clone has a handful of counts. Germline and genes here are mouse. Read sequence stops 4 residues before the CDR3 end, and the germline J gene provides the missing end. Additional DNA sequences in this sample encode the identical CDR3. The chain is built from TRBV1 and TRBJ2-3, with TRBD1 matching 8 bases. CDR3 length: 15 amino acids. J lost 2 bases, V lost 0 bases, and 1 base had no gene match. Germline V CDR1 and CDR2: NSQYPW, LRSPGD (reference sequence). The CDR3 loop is CTCSADRGHAETLYF. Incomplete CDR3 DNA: TGCACCTGCAGTGCAGACAGGGGGCATGCAGAA.

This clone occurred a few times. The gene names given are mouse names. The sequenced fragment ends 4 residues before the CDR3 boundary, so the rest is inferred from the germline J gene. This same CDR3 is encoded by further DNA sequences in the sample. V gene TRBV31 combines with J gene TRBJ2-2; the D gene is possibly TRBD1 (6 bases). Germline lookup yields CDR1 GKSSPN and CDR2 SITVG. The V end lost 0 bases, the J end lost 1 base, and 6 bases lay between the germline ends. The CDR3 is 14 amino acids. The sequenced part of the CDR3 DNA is TGTGCCTGGAGTCTCAGGGGAAACACCGGG. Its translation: CAWSLRGNTG. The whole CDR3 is CAWSLRGNTGQLYF.

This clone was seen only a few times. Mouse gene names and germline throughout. CDR3 loop: CASSGGTQTNYAEQFF. Partial CDR3 DNA: TGTGCCAGCAGTGGGGGGACACAAACTAACTATGCT. The rearrangement uses TRBV13-1 and TRBJ2-1; D might be TRBD1 (6 bases). With the read ending 4 residues before the CDR3 end, the germline J gene is used to fill in that end. The CDR3 runs 16 residues. V was pared by 3 bases and J by 0 bases, with 13 bases between. Germline values: CDR1 NSHNY, CDR2 SYGAGN.

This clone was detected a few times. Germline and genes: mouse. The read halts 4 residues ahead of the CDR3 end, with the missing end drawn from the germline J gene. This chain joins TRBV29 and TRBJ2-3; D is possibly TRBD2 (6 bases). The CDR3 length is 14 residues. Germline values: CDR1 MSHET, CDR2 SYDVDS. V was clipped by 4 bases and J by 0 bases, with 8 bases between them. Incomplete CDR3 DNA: TGTGCTAGCAGTTCCGGGACTAGTGCAGAA. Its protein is CASSSGTSAE. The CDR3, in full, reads CASSSGTSAETLYF.

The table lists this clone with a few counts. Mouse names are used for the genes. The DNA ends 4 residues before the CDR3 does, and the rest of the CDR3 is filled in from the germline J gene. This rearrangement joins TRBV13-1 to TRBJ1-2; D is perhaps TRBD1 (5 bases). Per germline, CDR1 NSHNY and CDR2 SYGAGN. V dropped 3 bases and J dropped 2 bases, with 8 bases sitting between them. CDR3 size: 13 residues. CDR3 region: CASSGPGNSDYTF. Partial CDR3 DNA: TGTGCCAGCAGTGGTCCAGGGAACTCC.

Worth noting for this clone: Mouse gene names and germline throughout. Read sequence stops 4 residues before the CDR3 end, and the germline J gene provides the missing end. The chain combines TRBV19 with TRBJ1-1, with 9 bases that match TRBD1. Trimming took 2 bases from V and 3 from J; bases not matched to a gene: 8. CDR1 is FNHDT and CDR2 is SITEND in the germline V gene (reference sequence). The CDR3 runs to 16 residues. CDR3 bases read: TGTGCCAGCAGTATCATCACAGGGGGCGCATACACA. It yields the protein CASSIITGGAYT. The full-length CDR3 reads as CASSIITGGAYTEVFF.

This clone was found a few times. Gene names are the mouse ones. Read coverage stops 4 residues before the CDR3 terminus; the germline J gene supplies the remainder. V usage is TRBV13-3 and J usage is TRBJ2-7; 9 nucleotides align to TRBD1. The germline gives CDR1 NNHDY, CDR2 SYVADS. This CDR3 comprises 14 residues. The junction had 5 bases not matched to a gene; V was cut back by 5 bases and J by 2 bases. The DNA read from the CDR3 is TGTGCCAGCAGGAACAGGGGGCGCCCCTAT. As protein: CASRNRGRPY. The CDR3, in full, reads CASRNRGRPYEQYF.

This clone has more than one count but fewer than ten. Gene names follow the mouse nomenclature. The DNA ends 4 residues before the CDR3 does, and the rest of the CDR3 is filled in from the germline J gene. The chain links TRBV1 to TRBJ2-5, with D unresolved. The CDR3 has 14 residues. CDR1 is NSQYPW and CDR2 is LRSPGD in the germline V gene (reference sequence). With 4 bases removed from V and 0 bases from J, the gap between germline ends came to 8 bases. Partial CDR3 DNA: TGCACCTGCAGTGGAGGGTTTAACCAAGAC. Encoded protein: CTCSGGFNQD. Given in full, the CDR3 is CTCSGGFNQDTQYF.

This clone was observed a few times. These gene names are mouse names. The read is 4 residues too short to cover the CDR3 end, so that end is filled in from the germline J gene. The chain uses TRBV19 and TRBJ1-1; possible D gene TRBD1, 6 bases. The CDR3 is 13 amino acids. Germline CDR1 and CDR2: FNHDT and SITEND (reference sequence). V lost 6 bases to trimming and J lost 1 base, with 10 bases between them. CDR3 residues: CASIRDKNTEVFF. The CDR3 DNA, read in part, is TGTGCCAGCATCCGGGACAAAAACACA.

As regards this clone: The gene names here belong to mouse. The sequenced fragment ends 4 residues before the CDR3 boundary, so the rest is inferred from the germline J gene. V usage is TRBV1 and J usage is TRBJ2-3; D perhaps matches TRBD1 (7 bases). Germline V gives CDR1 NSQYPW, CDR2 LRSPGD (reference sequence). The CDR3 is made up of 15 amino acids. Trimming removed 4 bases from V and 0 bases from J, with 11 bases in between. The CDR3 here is CTCSGKGASAETLYF. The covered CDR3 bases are TGCACCTGCAGTGGAAAGGGGGCTAGTGCAGAA.

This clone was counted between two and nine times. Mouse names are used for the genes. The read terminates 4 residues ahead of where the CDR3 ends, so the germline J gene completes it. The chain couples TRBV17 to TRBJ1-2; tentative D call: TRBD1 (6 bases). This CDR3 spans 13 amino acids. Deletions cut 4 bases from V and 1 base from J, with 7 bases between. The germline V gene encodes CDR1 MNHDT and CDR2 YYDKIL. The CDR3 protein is CASSMGQNSDYTF. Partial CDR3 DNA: TGTGCTAGCAGTATGGGACAAAACTCC.

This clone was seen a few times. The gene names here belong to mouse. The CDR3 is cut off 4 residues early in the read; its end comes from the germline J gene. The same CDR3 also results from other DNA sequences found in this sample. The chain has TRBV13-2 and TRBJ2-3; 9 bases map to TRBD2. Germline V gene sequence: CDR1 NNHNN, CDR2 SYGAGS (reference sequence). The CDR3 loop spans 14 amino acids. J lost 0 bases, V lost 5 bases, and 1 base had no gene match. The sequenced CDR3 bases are TGTGCCAGCGGGGGGACTGGGAGTGCAGAA. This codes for CASGGTGSAE. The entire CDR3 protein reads CASGGTGSAETLYF.

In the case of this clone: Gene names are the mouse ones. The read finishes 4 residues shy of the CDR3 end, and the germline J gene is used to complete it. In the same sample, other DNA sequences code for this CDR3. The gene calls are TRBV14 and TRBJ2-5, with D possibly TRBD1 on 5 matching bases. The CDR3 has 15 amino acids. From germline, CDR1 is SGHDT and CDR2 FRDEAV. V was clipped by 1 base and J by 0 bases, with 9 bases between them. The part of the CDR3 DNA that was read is TGTGCCAGCAGTTTCAGGACAATTAACCAAGAC. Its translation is CASSFRTINQD. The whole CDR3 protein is CASSFRTINQDTQYF.

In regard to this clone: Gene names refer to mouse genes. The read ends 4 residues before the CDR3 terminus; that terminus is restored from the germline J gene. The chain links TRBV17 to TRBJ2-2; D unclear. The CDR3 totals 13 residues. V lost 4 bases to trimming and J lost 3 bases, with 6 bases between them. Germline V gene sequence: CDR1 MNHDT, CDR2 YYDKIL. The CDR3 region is CASSIRDTGQLYF. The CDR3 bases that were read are TGTGCTAGCAGTATAAGGGACACCGGG.